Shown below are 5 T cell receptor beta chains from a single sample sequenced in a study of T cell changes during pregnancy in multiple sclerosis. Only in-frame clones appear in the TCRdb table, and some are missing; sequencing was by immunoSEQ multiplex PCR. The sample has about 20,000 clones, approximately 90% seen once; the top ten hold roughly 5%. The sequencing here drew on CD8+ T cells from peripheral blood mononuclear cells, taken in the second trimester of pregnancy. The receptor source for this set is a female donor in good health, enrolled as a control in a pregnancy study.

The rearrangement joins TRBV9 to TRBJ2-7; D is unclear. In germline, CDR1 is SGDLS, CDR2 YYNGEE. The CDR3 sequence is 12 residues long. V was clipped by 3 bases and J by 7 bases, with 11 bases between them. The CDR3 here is CASSAGEREQYF. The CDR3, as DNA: TGTGCCAGCAGCGCTGGAGAGAGGGAGCAGTACTTC.

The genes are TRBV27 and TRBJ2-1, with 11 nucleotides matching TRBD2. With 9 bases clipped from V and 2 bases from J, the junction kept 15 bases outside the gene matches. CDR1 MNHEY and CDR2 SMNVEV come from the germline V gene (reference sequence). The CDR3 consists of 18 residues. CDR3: CASRVLSGRASTYNEQFF. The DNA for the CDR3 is TGTGCCAGTCGCGTCCTTAGCGGGAGGGCAAGTACCTACAATGAGCAGTTCTTC.

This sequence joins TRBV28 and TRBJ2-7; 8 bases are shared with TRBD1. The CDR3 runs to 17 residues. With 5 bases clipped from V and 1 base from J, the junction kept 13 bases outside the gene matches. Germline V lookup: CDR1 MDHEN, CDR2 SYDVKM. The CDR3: CASSIRGRGLKSYEQYF. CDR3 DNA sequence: TGTGCCAGCAGTATACGCGGCAGGGGGCTAAAATCCTACGAGCAGTACTTC.

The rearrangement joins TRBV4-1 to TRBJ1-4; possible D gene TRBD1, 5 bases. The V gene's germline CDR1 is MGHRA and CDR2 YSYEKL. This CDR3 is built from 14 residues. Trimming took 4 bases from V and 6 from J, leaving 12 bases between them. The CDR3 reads CASSLGGSDEKLFF. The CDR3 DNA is TGCGCCAGCAGCCTGGGGGGGTCCGATGAAAAACTGTTTTTT.

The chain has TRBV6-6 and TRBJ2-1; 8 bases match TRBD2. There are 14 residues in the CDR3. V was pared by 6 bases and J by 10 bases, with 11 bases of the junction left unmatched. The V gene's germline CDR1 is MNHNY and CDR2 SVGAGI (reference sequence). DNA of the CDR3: TGTGCCAGCAGCCCACTAGCGGACTTAGGGGAGCAGTTCTTC. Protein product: CASSPLADLGEQFF.